This TCR beta chain appears in the sequencing data of a study of CD8 T cells in ankylosing spondylitis (dated by TCRdb to between 2016 and 2019). Broadly, across the study: To find TCR variants linked to disease, the study profiled T cell receptor beta repertoires in ankylosing spondylitis patients and healthy donors. The full study cohort comprised around 25 ankylosing spondylitis patients and roughly 110 healthy donors. Samples of peripheral blood were taken, and for ankylosing spondylitis patients, synovial fluid was collected as well. Paper-wide results and their limitations: A CD8+ phenotype was shown by the disease-linked clones, which were found at relatively low frequencies in peripheral blood. Blood from ankylosing spondylitis patients appeared to be characterized by a TCR beta motif made up of under ten highly homologous amino acid variants. Some motif variants were previously reported in synovial fluid and blood of reactive arthritis patients, suggesting common disease-initiation mechanisms. According to the report, matched synovial fluid samples from ankylosing spondylitis patients were significantly enriched for the disease-linked clones.

Synovial fluid samples were matched to blood samples from the same ankylosing spondylitis patients. Data came from an Illumina HiSeq 2500. Quantitative 5'-RACE with molecular barcodes was the method used to prepare the TCR beta libraries. As for the authors' bioinformatics: To identify disease-linked TCR variants, a new computational method was used, one built on a probabilistic model of VDJ rearrangement. TCRdb reprocessing: public reads trimmed at Q25 with fastp, clones called with MiXCR, in-frame beta chains kept. All rows with the same CDR3 protein become a single entry with the most common DNA and genes. These V and J calls rely on TCRdb rather than the paper's analysis. In this sample the table shows approximately 31,000 distinct CDR3 sequences, more than 30% of which occur a single time. Clones ranked in the top ten supply around 45% of the sample. As to this clonotype: The clone's antigen remains unknown. There are no base qualities to consult, and no much larger clone falls within one base.

The CDR3 spans 20 residues, from the cysteine through the phenylalanine. CDR3 DNA only is kept here, 60 bases in frame from base 1. Via the germline V gene (reference sequence), CDR1 is PRHDT and CDR2 FYEKMQ. V is trimmed back by 5 bases and J by 3 bases, and the junction contains 17 bases that no gene match accounts for. The chain is assembled from TRBV13 and TRBJ1-6, with 9 bases matching TRBD1. The sequence was collected from a male donor with ankylosing spondylitis. The sequenced sample was synovial fluid, either unsorted or a sorted T cell fraction (not recorded which). This receptor carries the CDR3 CASSPNGGTGRDFYNSPLHF. The bases are TGTGCCAGCAGCCCCAATGGGGGGACAGGGAGGGACTTCTATAATTCACCCCTCCACTTT.